Listed below are T cell receptor beta chains from one sample, sequenced in a study of cytomegalovirus exposure and HLA in healthy donors. Only in-frame clones appear in the TCRdb table, and some are missing; sequencing was by immunoSEQ multiplex PCR. Here the sample spans fewer than 200,000 clones, around 85% being singletons. Sequencing input: PBMCs. These receptor sequences come from a middle-aged man in good health and CMV-seronegative. Each CDR3 is given with its conserved first and last residue. D genes are given only for firm matches.

D: -
J: TRBJ1-6
V: TRBV9
CDR3: CASSVGGLFNSPLHF
DNA: TGTGCCAGCAGCGTAGGAGGACTCTTTAATTCACCCCTCCACTTT

D: -
J: TRBJ2-3
V: TRBV11-2
CDR3: CASSGLGRTQYF
DNA: TGTGCCAGCAGCGGTTTGGGGCGCACGCAGTATTTT

D: -
J: TRBJ2-7
V: TRBV4-3
CDR3: CASSQEAYRVSYEQYF
DNA: TGCGCCAGCAGCCAAGAAGCTTACAGGGTCTCCTACGAGCAGTACTTC

D: TRBD1
J: TRBJ1-1
V: TRBV6-5
CDR3: CASRRQGIPEAFF
DNA: TGTGCCAGCAGGCGACAGGGGATCCCTGAAGCTTTCTTT

D: TRBD1
J: TRBJ2-3
V: TRBV19
CDR3: CASSEPGQGAADTQYF
DNA: TGTGCCAGTAGCGAACCTGGACAGGGGGCAGCAGATACGCAGTATTTT

D: TRBD1
J: TRBJ1-2
V: TRBV27
CDR3: CASSMDRGVVGYTF
DNA: TGTGCCAGCAGTATGGACAGGGGTGTCGTAGGCTACACCTTC

D: -
J: TRBJ1-1
V: TRBV6-1
CDR3: CASSSRRVNTEAFF
DNA: TGTGCCAGCAGTTCCCGGAGGGTGAACACTGAAGCTTTCTTT

D: TRBD1
J: TRBJ2-7
V: TRBV9
CDR3: CASSVNRDSRLPEQYF
DNA: TGTGCCAGCAGCGTCAACCGGGACAGTCGTCTCCCCGAGCAGTACTTC

D: TRBD1
J: TRBJ2-7
V: TRBV6-5
CDR3: CASRGTGSSYEQYF
DNA: TGTGCCAGCAGGGGGACAGGGAGCTCCTACGAGCAGTACTTC

D: TRBD2
J: TRBJ2-1
V: TRBV6-5
CDR3: CASSRLAGDFNEQFF
DNA: TGTGCCAGCAGTAGACTAGCGGGGGATTTCAATGAGCAGTTCTTC

D: -
J: TRBJ1-1
V: TRBV14
CDR3: CASRATAGPAFF
DNA: TGTGCCAGCAGGGCGACAGCGGGGCCAGCTTTCTTT